Listed below are T cell receptor beta chains from one sample, sequenced in a study of shared clonotypes between healthy human individuals. The repertoire was sequenced with immunoSEQ multiplex PCR; TCRdb's copy has only in-frame clones and lacks some. The sample yields around 1,100,000 clones, around 77% seen once. Sample: memory CD4+ T cells from PBMCs. These receptors came from a man aged 18 to 30 in good health. Some clones in this sample may be carry-over from other donors' samples. Each CDR3 is given with its conserved first and last residue. Fields, in order: clone size, V gene, CDR3 length, D gene, J gene, CDR3 protein, CDR3 DNA. A D gene is named only where the DNA matches it firmly. Not all rows give a size; the values are once, few, many and, for expanded clones, a class.

>-|TRBV7-3|15|-|TRBJ2-7
CASSPGGGHYEEQYF
TGTGCCAGCAGCCCGGGGGGCGGACACTACGAGGAGCAGTACTTC
>-|TRBV7-6|13|TRBD1|TRBJ1-5
CASSLDNRGPQHF
TGTGCCAGCAGCTTAGACAACAGGGGACCCCAGCATTTT
>-|TRBV29-1|11|-|TRBJ1-1
CSVIVDTEAFF
TGCAGCGTGATCGTGGACACTGAAGCTTTCTTT
>once|TRBV29-1|14|TRBD2|TRBJ2-1
CSAERLAEYNGQFF
TGCAGCGCCGAGAGACTAGCGGAGTACAATGGGCAGTTCTTC
>-|TRBV10-1|14|-|TRBJ1-1
CASMRSTGGTEAFF
TGCGCCAGCATGAGAAGCACCGGCGGGACTGAAGCTTTCTTT
>-|TRBV6-1|14|TRBD2|TRBJ2-1
CACGLAASYNEQFF
TGTGCCTGCGGACTAGCGGCCTCCTACAATGAGCAGTTCTTC
>-|TRBV15|15|TRBD1|TRBJ2-2
CATGRGRGRAGELFF
TGTGCCACCGGCAGGGGCAGGGGGCGAGCCGGGGAGCTGTTTTTT
>-|TRBV6-4|13|-|TRBJ1-3
CASSAGPGNTIYF
TGTGCCAGCAGTGCCGGACCTGGAAACACCATATATTTT
>-|TRBV18|14|-|TRBJ1-1
CASSGRAENTEAFF
TGTGCCAGCTCAGGCCGAGCCGAGAACACTGAAGCTTTCTTT
>-|TRBV30|11|-|TRBJ2-7
CALDRNYEQYF
TGTGCCTTGGACCGAAATTACGAGCAGTACTTC
>-|TRBV9|16|-|TRBJ2-7
CASSVATSSRVGEQYF
TGTGCCAGCAGCGTAGCGACCTCGTCCCGAGTGGGCGAGCAGTACTTC
>-|TRBV5-1|14|-|TRBJ1-4
CASSFVGKGEKLFF
TGCGCCAGCAGCTTTGTGGGGAAAGGCGAAAAACTGTTTTTT
>-|TRBV2|14|-|TRBJ2-1
CASSERLENNEQFF
TGTGCCAGCAGTGAACGACTAGAGAACAATGAGCAGTTCTTC
>-|TRBV28|13|-|TRBJ2-7
CASIGGRPYEQYF
TGTGCCAGCATCGGGGGGCGCCCCTACGAGCAGTACTTC
>-|TRBV5-1|16|TRBD1|TRBJ2-7
CASSLDPGTVTYEQYF
TGCGCCAGCAGCTTGGACCCCGGGACAGTTACCTACGAGCAGTACTTC
>few|TRBV7-3|17|-|TRBJ2-5
CASSPSRGGDLWETQYF
TGTGCCAGCAGCCCGAGCAGGGGGGGAGACTTATGGGAGACCCAGTACTTC
>-|TRBV5-4|14|TRBD1|TRBJ2-7
CASSLDRGLYEQYF
TGTGCCAGCAGCTTGGACAGGGGGTTATACGAGCAGTACTTC
>-|TRBV28|11|-|TRBJ1-1
CASSGAGTAFF
TGTGCCAGCAGCGGGGCAGGGACGGCTTTCTTT
>-|TRBV5-1|16|TRBD2|TRBJ2-1
CASSPSGTSGYNEQFF
TGCGCCAGCAGCCCCTCCGGGACTAGCGGTTACAATGAGCAGTTCTTC
>few|TRBV5-1|17|TRBD1|TRBJ2-6
CASRTGTGTSGANVLTF
TGCGCCAGCAGGACCGGGACAGGGACCTCTGGGGCCAACGTCCTGACTTTC
>-|TRBV27|11|-|TRBJ2-1
CASSFGNEQFF
TGTGCCAGCAGTTTCGGCAATGAGCAGTTCTTC
>-|TRBV5-1|15|-|TRBJ2-2
CASSLVGANTGELFF
TGCGCCAGCAGCTTGGTCGGAGCGAACACCGGGGAGCTGTTTTTT
>-|TRBV28|20|TRBD2|TRBJ2-5
CASSLLGRGTVAGVWETQYF
TGTGCCAGCAGTCTCCTTGGTCGGGGTACGGTAGCGGGAGTTTGGGAGACCCAGTACTTC
>-|TRBV29-1|14|-|TRBJ2-7
CSVVDPFSSYEQYF
TGCAGCGTGGTCGATCCCTTTAGCTCCTACGAGCAGTACTTC
>few|TRBV7-9|17|-|TRBJ1-4
CASSFFPARQSNEKLFF
TGTGCCAGCAGCTTTTTCCCAGCTCGGCAGTCTAATGAAAAACTGTTTTTT
>-|TRBV19|15|TRBD2|TRBJ2-2
CATSPTSGYTGELFF
TGTGCCACCTCACCGACTAGCGGATACACCGGGGAGCTGTTTTTT
>-|TRBV2|15|-|TRBJ2-7
CASSETRSSSYEQYF
TGTGCCAGCAGTGAGACTCGATCTAGCTCCTACGAGCAGTACTTC
>-|TRBV19|14|-|TRBJ2-1
CASSIPGGYNEQFF
TGTGCCAGTAGTATCCCTGGTGGCTACAATGAGCAGTTCTTC
>-|TRBV6-5|15|TRBD2|TRBJ2-1
CATRSGRSIYNEQFF
TGTGCCACTCGTAGCGGGAGGTCTATTTACAATGAGCAGTTCTTC
>few|TRBV2|13|TRBD1|TRBJ2-7
CASSEGTGYEQYF
TGTGCCAGCAGTGAAGGGACAGGCTACGAGCAGTACTTC
>once|TRBV11-3|16|-|TRBJ1-1
CASSLGGAGKNTEAFF
TGTGCCAGCAGCTTAGGGGGGGCTGGGAAGAACACTGAAGCTTTCTTT
>-|TRBV28|16|-|TRBJ2-3
CASSTGTGPSTDTQYF
TGTGCCAGCAGTACCGGGACTGGGCCTAGCACAGATACGCAGTATTTT
>-|TRBV5-1|15|-|TRBJ1-4
CASSIAGEPQEKLFF
TGCGCCAGCAGTATAGCAGGGGAGCCACAGGAAAAACTGTTTTTT
>many|TRBV5-6|13|-|TRBJ1-1
CASSLKRGTEAFF
TGTGCCAGCAGCTTGAAGAGGGGAACTGAAGCTTTCTTT
>-|TRBV7-2|15|-|TRBJ1-2
CASSPRVQGDYGYTF
TGTGCCAGCAGCCCCCGAGTACAGGGAGATTATGGCTACACCTTC
>-|TRBV27|13|-|TRBJ2-7
CASSPYRSYEQYF
TGTGCCAGCAGCCCGTACAGGAGCTACGAGCAGTACTTC
>once|TRBV6-1|14|-|TRBJ2-3
CASSDVEVGDTQYF
TGTGCCAGCAGTGATGTGGAAGTCGGAGATACGCAGTATTTT
>-|TRBV5-1|15|-|TRBJ2-3
CASSLARTSGDTQYF
TGCGCCAGCAGCTTGGCAAGGACCTCTGGGGATACGCAGTATTTT
>-|TRBV7-3|14|-|TRBJ2-3
CASSLQALTDTQYF
TGTGCCAGCAGCTTACAGGCCCTGACAGATACGCAGTATTTT
>-|TRBV27|16|-|TRBJ1-5
CASSSIWGRDNQPQHF
TGTGCCAGCAGTTCTATTTGGGGCAGGGACAATCAGCCCCAGCATTTT
>-|TRBV10-3|14|-|TRBJ1-4
CAISEPGGGEKLFF
TGTGCCATCAGTGAACCTGGAGGGGGTGAAAAACTGTTTTTT
>-|TRBV11-2|14|-|TRBJ2-3
CASSPGASTDTQYF
TGTGCCAGCAGTCCGGGGGCTAGCACAGATACGCAGTATTTT
>few|TRBV4-2|15|-|TRBJ2-2
CASSQGASWTGELFF
TGTGCCAGCAGCCAAGGGGCTAGCTGGACCGGGGAGCTGTTTTTT
>-|TRBV5-1|13|-|TRBJ1-1
CASSFKENTEAFF
TGCGCCAGCAGCTTTAAAGAGAACACTGAAGCTTTCTTT
>-|TRBV11-2|14|TRBD1|TRBJ2-2
CASSLDRVTGELFF
TGTGCCAGCAGCCTCGACAGGGTAACCGGGGAGCTGTTTTTT
>-|TRBV5-8|15|TRBD2|TRBJ2-1
CASSSWAGGMNEQFF
TGTGCCAGCAGCTCCTGGGCGGGAGGAATGAATGAGCAGTTCTTC
>-|TRBV5-8|17|TRBD2|TRBJ2-5
CASSLGLAGESRETQYF
TGTGCCAGCAGCTTGGGACTAGCGGGAGAATCTCGGGAGACCCAGTACTTC
>-|TRBV6-1|15|-|TRBJ1-4
CASSDGQVEGEKLFF
TGTGCCAGCAGTGATGGGCAGGTAGAGGGGGAAAAACTGTTTTTT
>-|TRBV20-1|11|-|TRBJ2-7
CSAERQTGQYF
TGCAGTGCGGAGAGACAAACCGGGCAGTACTTC
>few|TRBV5-4|15|-|TRBJ2-1
CASSLDSFSYNEQFF
TGTGCCAGCAGCTTGGACAGCTTCTCCTACAATGAGCAGTTCTTC
>-|TRBV7-2|13|-|TRBJ2-5
CASSSGRQETQYF
TGTGCCAGCAGCTCGGGACGGCAAGAGACCCAGTACTTC
>-|TRBV19|15|-|TRBJ1-5
CASSPDGVGDQPQHF
TGTGCCAGTAGCCCGGACGGGGTCGGGGATCAGCCCCAGCATTTT
>-|TRBV15|14|-|TRBJ2-7
CATSRGGVAYEQYF
TGTGCCACCAGCAGAGGCGGGGTAGCGTACGAGCAGTACTTC